Listed here is a single T cell receptor (beta chain). Its antigen remains unknown. Assay used: immunoSEQ multiplex PCR; TCRdb lists only in-frame clones, some missing. The sample has about 980,000 clones, 70% to 85% seen once; the top ten hold around 1.4%. The data originate from a study of shared clonotypes between healthy human individuals. Study results and caveats: Clonotypes which were not shared had lower generation probabilities than clonotypes that all four donors shared.

The investigators split CD4+ cells into a CD45RA+ naive subset and a CD45RA-negative memory subset. CDR1 is MGHRA, CDR2 YSYEKL, per germline. This CDR3 is 13 amino acids long. Trimming removed 4 bases at V and 3 bases at J, with 9 bases between. The sequenced material came from memory CD4+ T cells sorted from blood. Subset reported: CD45RA-negative fraction. The sequence was collected from a young man in good health. The chain combines TRBV4-1 with TRBJ1-1, with unresolved D. This CDR3 reads CASSLREHTEAFF. The CDR3 DNA reads TGCGCCAGCAGCCTCCGGGAGCACACTGAAGCTTTCTTT.